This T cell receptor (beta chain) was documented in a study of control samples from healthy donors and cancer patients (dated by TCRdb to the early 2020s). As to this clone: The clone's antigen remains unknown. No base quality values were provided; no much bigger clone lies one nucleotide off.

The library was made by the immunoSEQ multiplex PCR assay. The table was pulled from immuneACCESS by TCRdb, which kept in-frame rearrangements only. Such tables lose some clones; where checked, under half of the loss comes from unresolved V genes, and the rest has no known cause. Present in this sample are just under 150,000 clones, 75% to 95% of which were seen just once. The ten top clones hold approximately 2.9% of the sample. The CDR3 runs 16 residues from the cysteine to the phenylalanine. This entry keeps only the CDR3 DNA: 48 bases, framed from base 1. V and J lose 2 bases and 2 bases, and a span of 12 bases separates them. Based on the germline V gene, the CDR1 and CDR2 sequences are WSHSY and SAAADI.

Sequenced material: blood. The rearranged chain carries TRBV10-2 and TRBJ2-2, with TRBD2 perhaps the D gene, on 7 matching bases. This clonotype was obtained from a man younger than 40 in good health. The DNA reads TGCGCCAGCAGTGAGGTTGGGGGGGCCAACACCGGGGAGCTGTTTTTT. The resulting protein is CASSEVGGANTGELFF.